This entry is about one T cell receptor (beta chain). This specimen belongs to a study of CD8+ T cells in alopecia areata. Study at large: Treated patients received oral tofacitinib, 5 to 10 mg twice daily. Tofacitinib therapy took 6 to 18 months; 6 months off drug came after.

Sequencing relied on a cDNA template that was reverse transcribed from extracted RNA. Clones were read by immunoSEQ multiplex PCR, and TCRdb kept only the in-frame ones, dropping some. The sample lists 100,000 to 150,000 clones; 49% were seen once. CDR1 and CDR2 (germline): SQVTM, ANQGSEA. This CDR3 is 14 amino acids long. The J segment lost 9 bases and the V segment lost 4 bases, leaving 10 bases of the junction unmatched. The gene calls are TRBV29-1 and TRBJ2-1, with 9 bases matching TRBD2. The receptor comes from a human donor with alopecia areata. The input for sequencing was CD8+ T cells sorted from blood, taken at week 0. DNA for the CDR3: TGCAGCGTTGGGGGGACTAGCCGGGCCCCTGAGCAGTTCTTC. This encodes CSVGGTSRAPEQFF.